This T cell receptor (beta chain) was found in a study of T cells in Graves' hyperthyroidism and ophthalmopathy. Study outcomes and limitations: Ophthalmopathy was told apart from stable hyperthyroidism by a 13 V-J model. Expanded thyroid clonotypes (above 0.001) were mostly also found in blood.

Germline-derived CDR1 and CDR2 are LNHDA and SQIVND (reference sequence). V lost 8 bases to trimming and J lost 0 bases; unmatched junction nucleotides: 15. The CDR3 length is 18 residues. RNA transcripts yielded amplified TCR beta CDR3 regions. TCR CDR3 regions were first amplified by RT-PCR with HTBI primers. TCRdb ran MiXCR on the multiplex PCR reads and lists one entry per CDR3 protein. The sample has around 580,000 distinct CDR3 sequences; approximately 16% are singletons. A note on this clonotype: The antigen is not known.

Aged 18 to 65, the patients had hyperthyroidism that was newly diagnosed and had lasted under 2 months. This sample holds PBMCs from 10 ml fresh peripheral blood. Sequencing was carried out using blood. This sequence originates from a woman between 18 and 29 years old with Graves' hyperthyroidism. The chain carries TRBV19 and TRBJ2-5, with 10 positions matching TRBD1. In DNA form, the CDR3 reads TGTGCCAGTCGTGAAGAACACGGGGACAGGGGCTACCAAGAGACCCAGTACTTC. Protein: CASREEHGDRGYQETQYF.